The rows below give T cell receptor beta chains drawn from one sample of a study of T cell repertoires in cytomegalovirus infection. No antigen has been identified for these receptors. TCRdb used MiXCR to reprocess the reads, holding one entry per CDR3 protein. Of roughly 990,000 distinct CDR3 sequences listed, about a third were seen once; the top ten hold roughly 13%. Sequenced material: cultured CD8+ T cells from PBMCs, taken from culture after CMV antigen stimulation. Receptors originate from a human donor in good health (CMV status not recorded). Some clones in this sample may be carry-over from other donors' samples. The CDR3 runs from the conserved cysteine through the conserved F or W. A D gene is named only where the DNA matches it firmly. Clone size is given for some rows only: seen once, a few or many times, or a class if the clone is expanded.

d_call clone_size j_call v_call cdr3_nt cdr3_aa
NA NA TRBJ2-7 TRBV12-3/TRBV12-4 TGTGCCAGCAGTTTGGGCCCGAAAAGGTCCTACGAGCAGTACTTC CASSLGPKRSYEQYF
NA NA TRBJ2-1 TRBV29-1 TGCAGCGTTGTATTCCAGGGTTTAGGCTATGAGCAGTTCTTC CSVVFQGLGYEQFF
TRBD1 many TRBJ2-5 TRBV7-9 TGTGCCAGCAGCTTTTATGGACAGGGGGCGATCCAAGAGACCCAGTACTTC CASSFYGQGAIQETQYF
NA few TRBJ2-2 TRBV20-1 TGCAGTGCTTTCGAAGACGTGAACACCGGGGAGCTGTTTTTT CSAFEDVNTGELFF
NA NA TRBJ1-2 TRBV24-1 TGTGCCACCAGTGATTTTGGACAGAACTATGGCTACACCTTC CATSDFGQNYGYTF
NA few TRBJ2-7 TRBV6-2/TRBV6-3 TGTGCCAGCAGTTACGACCGAACCTACGAGCAGTACTTC CASSYDRTYEQYF
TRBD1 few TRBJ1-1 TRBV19 TGTGCCAGTAGTATACGCGACAGGGCCGAGGCTGAAGCTTTCTTT CASSIRDRAEAEAFF
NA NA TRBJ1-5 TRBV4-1 TGCGCCAGCAGCCAAGAAGGGGGTCTGAATCAGCCCCAGCATTTT CASSQEGGLNQPQHF
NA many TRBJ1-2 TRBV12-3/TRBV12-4 TGTGCCAGCAGTTCCCCACAGGGATTCTCATATGGCTACACCTTC CASSSPQGFSYGYTF
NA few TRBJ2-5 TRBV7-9 TGTGCCAGCAGCCCCCAGGGGGGGGCCGCACAAGAGACCCAGTACTTC CASSPQGGAAQETQYF
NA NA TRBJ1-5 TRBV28 TGTGCCAGCAGTCGGGAGGCAGGCTGGCATCAGCCCCTGCATTTT CASSREAGWHQPLHF
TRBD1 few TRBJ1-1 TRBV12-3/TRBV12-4 TGTGCCAGCAGTTTCCCCTCCCAGACAGGGGCGAACACTGAAGCTTTCTTT CASSFPSQTGANTEAFF
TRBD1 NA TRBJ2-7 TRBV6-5 TGTGCCAGCAGTTACACAGGGGAGCACGAGCAGTACTTC CASSYTGEHEQYF
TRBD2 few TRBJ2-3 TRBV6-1 TGTGCCAGCAGTGATTCGGGCGGGGGGACTAGCACAGATACGCAGTATTTT CASSDSGGGTSTDTQYF
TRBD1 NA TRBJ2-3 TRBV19 TGTGCCAGTAGTCTGGGACAGTATGACACAGATACGCAGTATTTT CASSLGQYDTDTQYF
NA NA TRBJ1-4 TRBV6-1 TGTGCCAGCAGGTCACTGGGGTGGGGTGAAAAACTGTTTTTT CASRSLGWGEKLFF
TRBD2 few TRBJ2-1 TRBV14 TGTGCCAGCAGCCAAGATGAGCGGGGCGGAGAGCAGTTCTTC CASSQDERGGEQFF
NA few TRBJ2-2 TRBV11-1 TGTGCCAGCAGCTTAAGAGGACAGATGAACGCCGGGGAGCTGTTTTTT CASSLRGQMNAGELFF
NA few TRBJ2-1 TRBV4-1 TGCGCCAGCAGGGGCCTGGCGGGCCTATCCTACAATGAGCAGTTCTTC CASRGLAGLSYNEQFF
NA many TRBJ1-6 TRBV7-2 TGTGCCAGCAGCTTAGCCCCGAAGCCAAATCAAAATTCACCCCTCCACTTT CASSLAPKPNQNSPLHF
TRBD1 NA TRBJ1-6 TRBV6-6 TGTGCCAGCAGACCCGACAGGGGCGAAAGCTCCTATAATTCACCCCTCCACTTT CASRPDRGESSYNSPLHF
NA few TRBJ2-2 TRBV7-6 TGTGCCAGCAGCGCAGGGGATCCCGGGGAGCTGTTTTTT CASSAGDPGELFF
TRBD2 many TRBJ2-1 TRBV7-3 TGTGCCAGCAGCTTAAATTCCGGGGGGGCCCAGAATGAGCAGTTCTTC CASSLNSGGAQNEQFF
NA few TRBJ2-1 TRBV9 TGTGCCAGCAGCCCTGACATGGCCTCCTACAATGAGCAGTTCTTC CASSPDMASYNEQFF
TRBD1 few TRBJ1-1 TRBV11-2 TGTGCCAGCAGCACATGGGACAGGGTGAGATCCACTGAAGCTTTCTTT CASSTWDRVRSTEAFF